A selection of T cell receptor beta chains follows, all from one sample in a study of cytomegalovirus exposure and HLA in healthy donors. TCRdb's copy holds only in-frame clones and misses some; the assay was immunoSEQ multiplex PCR. The sample carries 150,000 or so clones, approximately 80% recorded once. The material sequenced was PBMCs. Source of these receptors: a female donor in good health and CMV-seronegative. The CDR3 runs from the conserved cysteine through the conserved F or W. The D gene is left open where the match is weak. Clone size, where shown, is once, few, many, or a class for clones that have expanded.

v_gene,j_gene,d_gene,abundance,CDR3nt,CDR3aa
TRBV9,TRBJ2-1,TRBD2,.,TGTGCCAGCAGCGCACGGTATCTAGCGGGAGGGCCCAATGAGCAGTTCTTC,CASSARYLAGGPNEQFF
TRBV28,TRBJ1-5,.,.,TGTGCCAGCAGTCTCTGGCCCCATAGCAATCAGCCCCAGCATTTT,CASSLWPHSNQPQHF
TRBV5-5,TRBJ1-1,.,once,TGTGCCAGCAGCTTGGGTGGCCGAATGAACACTGAAGCTTTCTTT,CASSLGGRMNTEAFF
TRBV28,TRBJ2-3,.,.,TGTGCCAGCAGCCCAGACCAGCGGGATACGCAGTATTTT,CASSPDQRDTQYF
TRBV6-4,TRBJ2-3,TRBD2,.,TGTGCCAGCAGTCCTTCCATAGCGGGAGGGCCAACAGATACGCAGTATTTT,CASSPSIAGGPTDTQYF
TRBV30,TRBJ1-5,.,.,TGTGCCTGGAGTGTAAGCAGGGGAAGCAATCAGCCCCAGCATTTT,CAWSVSRGSNQPQHF
TRBV5-1,TRBJ2-3,TRBD1,.,TGCGCCAGCAGACCCAGCCCGACAGGGATTTCGACAGATACGCAGTATTTT,CASRPSPTGISTDTQYF
TRBV11-2,TRBJ1-1,.,once,TGTGCCAGCAGCTTAGAAGCGGCGATGAACACTGAAGCTTTCTTT,CASSLEAAMNTEAFF
TRBV30,TRBJ2-7,.,once,TGTGCCTGGAGCTTCTCCTACGAGCAGTACTTC,CAWSFSYEQYF
TRBV5-4,TRBJ2-7,TRBD2,.,TGTGCCAGCAAGAGCGGGATGACGTACGAGCAGTACTTC,CASKSGMTYEQYF
TRBV29-1,TRBJ2-1,TRBD2,once,TGCAGCGCTGACCGGAGGGCTAGCGGGAGTTCTTACAATGAGCAGTTCTTC,CSADRRASGSSYNEQFF
TRBV30,TRBJ1-4,.,.,TGTGCCTGGAGTGTAAGCCGGCTGGGCCGGTGGGAACTGTTTTTT,CAWSVSRLGRWELFF
TRBV2,TRBJ1-3,.,.,TGTGCCAGCAGCATGGAGGGTCGGGCTGGAAACACCATATATTTT,CASSMEGRAGNTIYF
TRBV7-2,TRBJ1-2,.,.,TGTGCCAGCAGCTTATTAGGTTCCGGGGACTATGGCTACACCTTC,CASSLLGSGDYGYTF
TRBV4-2,TRBJ1-1,.,few,TGTGCCAGCAGCCAAGCCCCAGGGGCCACTGAAGCTTTCTTT,CASSQAPGATEAFF
TRBV11-2,TRBJ2-7,.,.,TGTGCCAGCAGCTTAGGTCCAGGGTACGAGCAGTACTTC,CASSLGPGYEQYF
TRBV14,TRBJ2-7,TRBD1,.,TGTGCCAGCAGCCATCGTGACAGGGGAGCAGGCGAGCAGTACTTC,CASSHRDRGAGEQYF
TRBV28,TRBJ1-5,.,.,TGTGCCAGCAACATTCCGGGGAATCAGCCCCAGCATTTT,CASNIPGNQPQHF
TRBV5-6,TRBJ2-1,TRBD2,.,TGTGCCAGCAGCATCGAACTAGCGGAGTACAATGAGCAGTTCTTC,CASSIELAEYNEQFF
TRBV7-9,TRBJ2-7,TRBD2,.,TGTGCCAGCAGCTTAGACCATAGCGGGAGAGGCTCCTACGAGCAGTACTTC,CASSLDHSGRGSYEQYF
TRBV5-4,TRBJ2-3,.,.,TGTGCCAGCAGCTTGGCCAGAGATACGCAGTATTTT,CASSLARDTQYF
TRBV28,TRBJ2-3,.,.,TGTGCCAGCAGTTCCTTGGCGGGCACAGATACGCAGTATTTT,CASSSLAGTDTQYF
TRBV7-9,TRBJ2-1,.,few,TGTGCCAGCAGCTCGACTACTTCCTACAATGAGCAGTTCTTC,CASSSTTSYNEQFF
TRBV11-1,TRBJ2-3,TRBD1,.,TGTGCCAGCACTCCTACCCCACAGGGGGCCGCAGATACGCAGTATTTT,CASTPTPQGAADTQYF
TRBV7-2,TRBJ2-5,.,.,TGTGCCAGCAGCTTAGCTGGGGGGGAGACCCAGTACTTC,CASSLAGGETQYF
TRBV13,TRBJ1-4,.,once,TGTGCCAGCAGCTTAGTATCGGGGGAACTGTTTTTT,CASSLVSGELFF
TRBV27,TRBJ2-1,TRBD2,.,TGTGCCAGCGGACTAGCGGGAGCAGGATACAATGAGCAGTTCTTC,CASGLAGAGYNEQFF
TRBV5-1,TRBJ1-2,TRBD1,.,TGCGCCAGCAGCGAGGGGACAGGGTCCGGCTACACCTTC,CASSEGTGSGYTF
TRBV10-3,TRBJ1-2,.,.,TGTGCCATCAGTCGGGACACCAACTATGGCTACACCTTC,CAISRDTNYGYTF
TRBV28,TRBJ2-7,TRBD1,.,TGTGCCAGCAGGGGACAGGGTAGCTCCTACGAGCAGTACTTC,CASRGQGSSYEQYF
TRBV2,TRBJ2-2,.,.,TGTGCCAGCCGTCAGGCGTCTACCGGGGAGCTGTTTTTT,CASRQASTGELFF